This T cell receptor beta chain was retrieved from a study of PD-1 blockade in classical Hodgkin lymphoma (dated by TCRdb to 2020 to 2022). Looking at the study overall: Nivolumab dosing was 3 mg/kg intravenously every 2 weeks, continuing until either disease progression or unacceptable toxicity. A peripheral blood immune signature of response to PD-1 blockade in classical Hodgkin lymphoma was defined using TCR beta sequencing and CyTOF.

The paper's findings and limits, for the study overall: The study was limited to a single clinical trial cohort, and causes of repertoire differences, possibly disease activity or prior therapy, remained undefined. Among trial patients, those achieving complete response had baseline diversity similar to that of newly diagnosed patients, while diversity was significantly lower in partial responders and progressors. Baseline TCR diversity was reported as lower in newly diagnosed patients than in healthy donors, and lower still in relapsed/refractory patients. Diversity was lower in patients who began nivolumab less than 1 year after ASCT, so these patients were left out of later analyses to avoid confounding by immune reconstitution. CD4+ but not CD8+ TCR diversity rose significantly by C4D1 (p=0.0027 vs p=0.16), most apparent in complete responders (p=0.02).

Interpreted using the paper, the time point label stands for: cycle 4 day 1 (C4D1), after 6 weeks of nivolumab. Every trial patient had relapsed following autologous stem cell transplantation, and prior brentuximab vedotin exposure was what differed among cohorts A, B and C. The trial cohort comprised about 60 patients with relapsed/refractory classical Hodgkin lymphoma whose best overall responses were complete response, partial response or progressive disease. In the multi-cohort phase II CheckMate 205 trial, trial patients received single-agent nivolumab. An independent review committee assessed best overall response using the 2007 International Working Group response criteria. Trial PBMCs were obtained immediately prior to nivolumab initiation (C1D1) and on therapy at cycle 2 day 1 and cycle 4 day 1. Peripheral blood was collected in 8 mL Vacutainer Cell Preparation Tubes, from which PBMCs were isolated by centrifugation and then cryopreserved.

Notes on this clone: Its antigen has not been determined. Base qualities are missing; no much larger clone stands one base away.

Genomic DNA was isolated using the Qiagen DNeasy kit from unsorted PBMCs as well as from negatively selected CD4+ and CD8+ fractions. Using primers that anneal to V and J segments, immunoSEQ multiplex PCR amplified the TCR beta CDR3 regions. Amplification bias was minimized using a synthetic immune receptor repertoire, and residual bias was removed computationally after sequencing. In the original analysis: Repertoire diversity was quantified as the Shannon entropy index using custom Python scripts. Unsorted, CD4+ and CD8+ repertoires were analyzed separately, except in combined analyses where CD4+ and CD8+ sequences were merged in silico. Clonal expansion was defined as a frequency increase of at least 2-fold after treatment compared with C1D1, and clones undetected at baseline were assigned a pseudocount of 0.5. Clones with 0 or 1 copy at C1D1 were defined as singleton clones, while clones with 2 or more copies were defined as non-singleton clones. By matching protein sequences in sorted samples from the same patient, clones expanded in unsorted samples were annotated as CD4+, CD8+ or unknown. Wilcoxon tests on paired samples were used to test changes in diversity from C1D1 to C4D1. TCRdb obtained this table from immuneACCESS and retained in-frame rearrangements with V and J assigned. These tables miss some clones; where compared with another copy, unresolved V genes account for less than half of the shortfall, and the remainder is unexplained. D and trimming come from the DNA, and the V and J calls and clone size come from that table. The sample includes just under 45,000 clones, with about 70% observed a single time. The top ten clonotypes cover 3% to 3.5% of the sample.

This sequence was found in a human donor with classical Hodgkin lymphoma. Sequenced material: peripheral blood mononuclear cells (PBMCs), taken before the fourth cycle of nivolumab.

The nucleotide sequence is given as TGTGCCAGCAGCGCCCCGATAGCCAAAAACATTCAGTACTTC. This sequence encodes CASSAPIAKNIQYF. Rearrangement joined TRBV7-9 to TRBJ2-4; the D gene assignment is ambiguous. Reading from cysteine to phenylalanine, the CDR3 counts 14 amino acids. The read is trimmed to its CDR3 DNA, 42 bases read in frame from base 1. V and J are truncated by 5 bases and 0 bases respectively, leaving an intervening sequence of 8 bases. The germline V gene (reference sequence) supplies CDR1 SEHNR and CDR2 FQNEAQ.